The 13 T cell receptor beta chains below all came from one sample that was sequenced in a study of response to subunit inactivated influenza vaccine. Each CDR3 protein is one row after TCRdb ran MiXCR on the RT-PCR reads. The sample records under 200,000 distinct CDR3 sequences, under 13% being singletons. The starting material was non-naive T cells sorted from PBMCs, obtained 35 to 45 days after vaccination. The receptors stem from a man between 45 and 60 years old who received an inactivated influenza vaccine.

This clonotype appeared many times. The rearrangement joins TRBV28 to TRBJ2-7, with D unresolved. V lost 2 bases and J lost 12, with 14 bases in between. Looked up from germline, CDR1 is MDHEN and CDR2 is SYDVKM. This CDR3 comprises 12 residues. Here the CDR3 DNA reads TGTGCCAGCAGTTTAATAGGACGGCCACTGTACTTC. Translated: CASSLIGRPLYF.

The sample holds a few counts of this clonotype. The chain joins TRBV3-1 to TRBJ1-2; tentative D call: TRBD1 (5 bases). Germline V lookup: CDR1 LGHDT, CDR2 YNNKEL (reference sequence). The CDR3 runs to 15 residues. The V gene lost 0 bases and the J gene lost 4 bases, with 12 bases spanning the gap. The CDR3 sequence is CASSQDSGPPYGYTF. The CDR3 DNA reads as TGTGCCAGCAGCCAAGATTCGGGACCGCCCTATGGCTACACCTTC.

The chain combines TRBV10-2 with TRBJ2-7; possibly TRBD1 for D (6 bases). There are 16 residues in the CDR3. CDR1 is WSHSY, CDR2 SAAADI, per germline. Trimming stripped 5 bases from V and 1 base from J, with 18 bases between. CDR3 amino acids: CASSSGQSQVSYEQYF. The DNA for the CDR3 is TGCGCCAGCAGTTCTGGACAGAGCCAAGTATCCTACGAGCAGTACTTC.

The rearrangement uses TRBV20-1 and TRBJ1-2; weak D call: TRBD1 (6 bases). The germline V gene has CDR1 DFQATT and CDR2 SNEGSKA (reference sequence). This CDR3 contains 13 residues. Trimming took 0 bases from V and 7 from J, leaving 12 bases between them. Written as DNA, the CDR3 is TGCAGTGCTAGAGATGAGGCAGGGGTTGGCTACACCTTC. Its translation: CSARDEAGVGYTF.

This sequence joins TRBV5-5 and TRBJ2-7; 7 nucleotides line up with TRBD2. The CDR3 consists of 14 residues. Germline CDR1 reads SGHKS; CDR2 reads YYEKEE (reference sequence). With 4 bases clipped from V and 2 bases from J, the junction kept 6 bases outside the gene matches. CDR3 DNA sequence: TGTGCCAGCAGCCTGACGGGGACTACCTACGAGCAGTACTTC. This gives the protein CASSLTGTTYEQYF. The complete variable domain, with remaining parts taken from reference TRBV5-5 and TRBJ2-7, reads DAGVTQSPTHLIKTRGQQVTLRCSPISGHKSVSWYQQVLGQGPQFIFQYYEKEERGRGNFPDRFSARQFPNYSSELNVNALLLGDSALYLCASSLTGTTYEQYFGPGTRLTVT.

Concerning this clonotype: The CDR3 does not end in the conserved phenylalanine or tryptophan, so this is likely a read error. The V and J genes are TRBV13 and TRBJ2-7; 9 positions match TRBD2. The CDR3 has 15 amino acids. With 5 bases clipped from V and 6 bases from J, the junction kept 11 bases outside the gene matches. The germline CDR1 and CDR2 sequences are PRHDT and FYEKMQ (reference sequence). CDR3 DNA sequence: TGTGCCAGCAGCCCCCGGATAGCGGGAGTTTCCGAGCAGTACTCC. Protein sequence: CASSPRIAGVSEQYS.

Only a few counts were recorded for this clonotype. The chain joins TRBV7-6 to TRBJ2-7; no reliable D call. Trimming took off 1 base at V and 6 bases at J, with 10 bases between the two ends. The germline gives CDR1 SGHVS, CDR2 FNYEAQ. CDR3 size: 13 residues. In nucleotides, the CDR3 is TGTGCCAGCAGCTTAGAGAAAATAAGCGAGCAGTACTTC. Translation: CASSLEKISEQYF.

V usage is TRBV29-1 and J usage is TRBJ2-7; 8 bases agree with TRBD2. This CDR3 has 16 amino acids. After removal of 3 bases from V and 2 bases from J, the junction contained 12 bases not matched to a gene. The V gene's germline CDR1 is SQVTM and CDR2 ANQGSEA. The CDR3 reads CSVEMGLAGGPYEQYF. In DNA, the CDR3 is TGCAGCGTTGAGATGGGACTTGCGGGAGGACCCTACGAGCAGTACTTC.

With respect to this clonotype: A much larger clone differs by one base, so this may be a read error. The rearrangement links TRBV5-5 to TRBJ2-7, with 12 bases aligning to TRBD1. The V gene end was trimmed by 4 bases and the J gene end by 2 bases; junction bases not matched to a gene: 1. The CDR3 is 14 amino acids. Germline CDR1 and CDR2: SGHKS and YYEKEE (reference sequence). CDR3: CASSGTGGAYEQYF. CDR3 nucleotide sequence: TGTGCCAGCAGCGGGACAGGGGGCGCCTACGAGCAGTACTTC.

The rearrangement uses TRBV28 and TRBJ2-2, with 14 bases that match TRBD2. CDR3 length: 17 amino acids. Unmatched junction bases numbered 6, after V lost 7 bases and J lost 2 bases. Germline values: CDR1 MDHEN, CDR2 SYDVKM. CDR3: CASMGGTSGSNTGELFF. In DNA, the CDR3 is TGTGCCAGCATGGGAGGGACTAGCGGGAGTAACACCGGGGAGCTGTTTTTT.

The chain employs TRBV7-2 and TRBJ1-2, with D perhaps TRBD1 (5 bases). The V gene lost 1 base and the J gene lost 1 base, with 13 bases spanning the gap. CDR3 length: 16 amino acids. Germline values: CDR1 SGHTA, CDR2 FQGNSA. CDR3 sequence reads: CASSLDVDTRNYGYTF. The CDR3 nucleotides are TGTGCCAGCAGCTTAGATGTGGACACCCGTAACTATGGCTACACCTTC.

The sample holds a few counts of this clonotype. The V and J genes are TRBV7-2 and TRBJ1-5; D is uncertain. The V and J ends lost 4 bases and 0 bases respectively, with 13 bases between them. This CDR3 has 16 residues. CDR1 and CDR2 (germline): SGHTA, FQGNSA. The CDR3 DNA follows: TGTGCCAGCAGCTCGACGGGTGGTTATAGCAATCAGCCCCAGCATTTT. As protein: CASSSTGGYSNQPQHF.

The chain couples TRBV29-1 to TRBJ2-3, with 8 positions matching TRBD1. The CDR3 is 16 amino acids. Trimming at V came to 0 bases and at J to 5 bases, leaving 10 bases not matched to a gene. From germline, CDR1 is SQVTM and CDR2 ANQGSEA. As DNA, the CDR3 is TGCAGCGTTGAAGATCCGGCGGCAGGGGGCGTAGATACGCAGTATTTT. Amino acids: CSVEDPAAGGVDTQYF.